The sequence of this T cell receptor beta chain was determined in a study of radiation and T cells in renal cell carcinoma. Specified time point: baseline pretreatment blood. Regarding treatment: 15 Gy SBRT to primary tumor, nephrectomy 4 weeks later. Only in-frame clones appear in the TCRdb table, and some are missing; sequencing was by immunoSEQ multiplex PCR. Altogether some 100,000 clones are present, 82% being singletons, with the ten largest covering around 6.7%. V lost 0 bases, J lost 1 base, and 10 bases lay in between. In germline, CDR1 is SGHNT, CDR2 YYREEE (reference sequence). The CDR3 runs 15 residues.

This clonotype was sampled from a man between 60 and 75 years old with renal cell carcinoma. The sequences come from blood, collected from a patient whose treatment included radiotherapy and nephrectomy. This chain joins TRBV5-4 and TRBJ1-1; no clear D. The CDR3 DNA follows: TGTGCCAGCAGCTTGGCTGGTAGTCCGAACACTGAAGCTTTCTTT. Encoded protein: CASSLAGSPNTEAFF.